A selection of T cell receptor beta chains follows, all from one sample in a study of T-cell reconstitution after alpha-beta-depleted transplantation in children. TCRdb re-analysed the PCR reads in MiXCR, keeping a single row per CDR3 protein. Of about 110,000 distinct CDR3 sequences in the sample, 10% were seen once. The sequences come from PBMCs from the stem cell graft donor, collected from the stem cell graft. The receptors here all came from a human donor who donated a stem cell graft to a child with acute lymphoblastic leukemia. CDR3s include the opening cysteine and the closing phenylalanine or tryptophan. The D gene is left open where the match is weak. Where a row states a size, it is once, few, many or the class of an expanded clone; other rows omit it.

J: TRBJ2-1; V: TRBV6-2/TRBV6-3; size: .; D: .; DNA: TGTGCCAGCAGTTTCTCCGGCCCCGGGGATGAGCAGTTCTTC; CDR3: CASSFSGPGDEQFF
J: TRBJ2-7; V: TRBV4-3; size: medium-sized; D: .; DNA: TGCGCCAGCAGCCAAGATTCTGGGCCGTCCTACGAGCAGTACTTC; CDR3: CASSQDSGPSYEQYF
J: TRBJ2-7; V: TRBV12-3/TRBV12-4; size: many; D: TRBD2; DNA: TGTGCCAGCAGTCCCAGCGGGGGGCTGTACGAGCAGTACTTC; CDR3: CASSPSGGLYEQYF
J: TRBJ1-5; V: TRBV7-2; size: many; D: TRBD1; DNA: TGTGCCAGCAGCTTAGCGACAGGGCGCAGTCAGCCCCAGCATTTT; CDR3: CASSLATGRSQPQHF
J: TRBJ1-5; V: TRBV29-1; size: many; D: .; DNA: TGCAGCGTTGAAGGCAGCGCGGATCAGCCCCAGCATTTT; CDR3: CSVEGSADQPQHF
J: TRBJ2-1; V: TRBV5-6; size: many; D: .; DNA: TGTGCCAGCAGCCTCCCCGGGCAGAACTACAATGAGCAGTTCTTC; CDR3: CASSLPGQNYNEQFF
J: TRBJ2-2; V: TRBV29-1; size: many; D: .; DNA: TGCAGCGTTGAACGCAGGGTCGGGGAGCTGTTTTTT; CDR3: CSVERRVGELFF
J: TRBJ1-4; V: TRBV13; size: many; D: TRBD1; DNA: TGTGCCAGCAGCGCGGACAGGGGATTTAATGAAAAACTGTTTTTT; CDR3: CASSADRGFNEKLFF
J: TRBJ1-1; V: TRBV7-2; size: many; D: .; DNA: TGTGCCAGCAGCTTCCAACCGACCATGAACACTGAAGCTTTCTTT; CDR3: CASSFQPTMNTEAFF
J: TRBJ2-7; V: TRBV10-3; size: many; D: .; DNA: TGTGCCATCACTAACTCCGGGACGGGCTCTTGGGAGCAGTACTTC; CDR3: CAITNSGTGSWEQYF
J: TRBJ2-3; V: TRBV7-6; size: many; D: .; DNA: TGTGCCAGCAGCCCGACTAGTTACGTACCAGATACGCAGTATTTT; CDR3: CASSPTSYVPDTQYF
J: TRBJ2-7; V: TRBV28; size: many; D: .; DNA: TGTGCCAGCAGCCCACCCGGCCGCGTCGGGGAGCAGTACTTC; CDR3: CASSPPGRVGEQYF
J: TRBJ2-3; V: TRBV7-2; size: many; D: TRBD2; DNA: TGTGCCAGCAGAATTAGCGGGGGACCCACAGATACGCAGTATTTT; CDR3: CASRISGGPTDTQYF
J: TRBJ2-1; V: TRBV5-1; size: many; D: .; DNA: TGCGCCAGCAGCCCGGGGACGAGCGCCTACAATGAGCAGTTCTTC; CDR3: CASSPGTSAYNEQFF
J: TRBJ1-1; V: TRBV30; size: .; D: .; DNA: TGTGCCTGGTATTCGGCCGGGAACACTGAAGCTTTCTTT; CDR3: CAWYSAGNTEAFF
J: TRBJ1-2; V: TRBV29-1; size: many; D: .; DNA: TGCAGCGCTGAAGTTGGCTATGGCTACACCTTC; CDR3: CSAEVGYGYTF
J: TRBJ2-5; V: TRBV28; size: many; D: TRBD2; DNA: TGTGCCAGCAGCCCGGCTAAGCGGGAGATCGAAGATGGAACGCGGTACTTC; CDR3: CASSPAKREIEDGTRYF
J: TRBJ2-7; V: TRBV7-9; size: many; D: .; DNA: TGTGCCAGCAGCTTCACCTACGAGCAGTACTTC; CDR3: CASSFTYEQYF
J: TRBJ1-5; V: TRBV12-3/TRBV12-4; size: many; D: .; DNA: TGTGCCAGCAGTTTAGGGAGGTCCTTGAGACCCCAGCATTTT; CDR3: CASSLGRSLRPQHF
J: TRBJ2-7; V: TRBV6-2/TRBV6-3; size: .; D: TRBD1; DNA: TGTGCCAGCAGCCTAGCCCGAGGACAGGGATCCTACGAGCAGTACTTC; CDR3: CASSLARGQGSYEQYF
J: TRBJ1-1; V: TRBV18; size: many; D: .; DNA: TGTGCCAGCTCATCTGACAGGCTGAACACTGAAGCTTTCTTT; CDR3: CASSSDRLNTEAFF
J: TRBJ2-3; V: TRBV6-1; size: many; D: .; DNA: TGTGCCAGCAGTGAATTCCTAGCCGGCGATACGCAGTATTTT; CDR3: CASSEFLAGDTQYF
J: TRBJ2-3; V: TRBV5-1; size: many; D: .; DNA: TGCGCCAGCAGCTTGGCCTTGGGGCTAGGGGTAGATACGCAGTATTTT; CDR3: CASSLALGLGVDTQYF
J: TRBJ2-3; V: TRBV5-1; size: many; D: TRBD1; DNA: TGCGCCAGCAGCTTGGAGAGGACAGGGATAAGCACAGATACGCAGTATTTT; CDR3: CASSLERTGISTDTQYF
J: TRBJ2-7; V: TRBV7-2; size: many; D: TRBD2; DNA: TGTGCCAGCAGCCATGGCCGGGACTATCTTAACGGGGGCGAGCAGTACTTC; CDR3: CASSHGRDYLNGGEQYF
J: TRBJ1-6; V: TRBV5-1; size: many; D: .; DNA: TGCGCCAGCAGCTTGGACCGCACATCACCCCTCCACTTT; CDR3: CASSLDRTSPLHF
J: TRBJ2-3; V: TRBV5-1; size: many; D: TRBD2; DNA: TGCGCCAGCATAGGGCTAGCGGGGGCCGGGGATACGCAGTATTTT; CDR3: CASIGLAGAGDTQYF
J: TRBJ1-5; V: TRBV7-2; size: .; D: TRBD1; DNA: TGTGCCAGCAGCTCTGGGACAGTCGGCCAGCCCCAGCATTTT; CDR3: CASSSGTVGQPQHF
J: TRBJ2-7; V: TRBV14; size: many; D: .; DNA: TGTGCCAGCAGCGACCTCCGGGGCTACGAGCAGTACTTC; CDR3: CASSDLRGYEQYF
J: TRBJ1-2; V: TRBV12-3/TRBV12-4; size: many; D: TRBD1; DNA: TGTGCCAGCAGGGCGGGGGACAGGGGCCTCTATGGCTACACCTTC; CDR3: CASRAGDRGLYGYTF
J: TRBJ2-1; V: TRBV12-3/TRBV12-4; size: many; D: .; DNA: TGTGCCAGCAGTTTACCCCTCGGCGGGGGGGGACAGGAGCTCAATGAGCAGTTCTTC; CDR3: CASSLPLGGGGQELNEQFF
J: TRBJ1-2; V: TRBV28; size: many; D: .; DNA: TGTGCCAGCAGTTTAGGGCGGGGCTATGGCTACACCTTC; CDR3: CASSLGRGYGYTF
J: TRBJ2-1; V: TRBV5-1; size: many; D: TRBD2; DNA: TGCGCCAGCAGCTTGGGACCCCCGGGGCGGGGGGGCGGAAATGAGCAGTTCTTC; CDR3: CASSLGPPGRGGGNEQFF
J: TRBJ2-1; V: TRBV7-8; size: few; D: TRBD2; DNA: TGTGCCAGCAGCTTAGTCGTTCTAGCGGTTTACAATGAGCAGTTCTTC; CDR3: CASSLVVLAVYNEQFF
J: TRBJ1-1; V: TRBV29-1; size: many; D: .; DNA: TGCAGCGTGGGGGCCAGGGGTAGGAACACTGAAGCTTTCTTT; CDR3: CSVGARGRNTEAFF
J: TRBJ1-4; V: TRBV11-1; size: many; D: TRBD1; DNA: TGTGCCAGCAGCTCCCAGGGGGGGAACATTGCAACTAATGAAAAACTGTTTTTT; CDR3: CASSSQGGNIATNEKLFF
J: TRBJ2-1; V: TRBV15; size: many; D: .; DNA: TGTGCCACCAGCAGAGACCCCATCCAAGGGAATGAGCAGTTCTTC; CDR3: CATSRDPIQGNEQFF
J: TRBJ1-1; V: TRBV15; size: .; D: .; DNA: TGTGCCACCAGCAGACTAACAACGCGGGCTGAAGCTTTCTTT; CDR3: CATSRLTTRAEAFF
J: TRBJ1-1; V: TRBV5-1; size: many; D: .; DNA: TGCGCCAGCAGCTTGGTCGGACCGGGGACCACTGAAGCTTTCTTT; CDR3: CASSLVGPGTTEAFF
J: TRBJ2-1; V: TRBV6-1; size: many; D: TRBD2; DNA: TGTGCCAGCGCTTTAGCGGGCAGCTACAATGAGCAGTTCTTC; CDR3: CASALAGSYNEQFF
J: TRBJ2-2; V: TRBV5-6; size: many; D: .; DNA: TGTGCCAGCAGCTTGCCCTCGCCGAGGGCCGGGGAGCTGTTTTTT; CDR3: CASSLPSPRAGELFF
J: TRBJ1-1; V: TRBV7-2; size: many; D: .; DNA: TGTGCCAGCAGCTTATACGGGACTGAAGCTTTCTTT; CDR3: CASSLYGTEAFF
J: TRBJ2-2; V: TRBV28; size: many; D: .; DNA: TGTGCCAGCAGTCGAGTGATCGGCGGGGAGCTGTTTTTT; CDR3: CASSRVIGGELFF
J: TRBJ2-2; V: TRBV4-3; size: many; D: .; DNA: TGCGCCAGCAGCCAAGGCTCCTACGCGAACACCGGGGAGCTGTTTTTT; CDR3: CASSQGSYANTGELFF
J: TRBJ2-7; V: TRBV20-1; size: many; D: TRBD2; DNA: TGCAGTGCTAGGACTAGCTCCCTACACGAGCAGTACTTC; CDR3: CSARTSSLHEQYF
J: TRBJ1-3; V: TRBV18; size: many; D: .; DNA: TGTGCCAGCTCACCCCCACAAGCCTCTGGAAACACCATATATTTT; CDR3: CASSPPQASGNTIYF